The 18 T cell receptor beta chains presented below share a single source sample, sequenced in a study of T cells in Graves' hyperthyroidism and ophthalmopathy. It was RNA transcripts that yielded the amplified TCR beta CDR3 regions. A first-round RT-PCR of the TCR CDR3 used the HTBI primer set. Using its own MiXCR run on the multiplex PCR reads, TCRdb lists one record per CDR3 protein. The sample yields about 360,000 distinct CDR3 sequences, 20% to 25% seen once. Sequenced input: blood. All receptors come from a middle-aged man with Graves' hyperthyroidism.

The V gene is TRBV12-3 or TRBV12-4, the J gene TRBJ2-6, with a tentative D call TRBD2 (5 bases). The V end lost 5 bases, the J end lost 1 base, and 24 bases lay between the germline ends. The CDR3 spans 20 residues. Here the CDR3 DNA reads TGTGCCAGCAGTCGAGGGCCCACCCCCAGGCTTCTGTCTGGGGCCAACGTCCTGACTTTC. Protein product: CASSRGPTPRLLSGANVLTF.

This clonotype was counted a few times. The chain has TRBV19 and TRBJ1-2; 9 nucleotides agree with TRBD1. Germline V lookup: CDR1 LNHDA, CDR2 SQIVND (reference sequence). V was clipped by 5 bases and J by 6 bases; unmatched bases: 10. The CDR3 has 15 amino acids. CDR3 in amino acids: CASSSNRGLKDGYTF. As DNA, the CDR3 is TGTGCCAGTAGTTCAAACAGGGGGCTAAAGGATGGCTACACCTTC.

The chain carries TRBV5-1 and TRBJ1-5; 8 bases are a match to TRBD1. J was trimmed by 6 bases and V by 0 bases; bases with no gene match: 2. CDR3 length: 14 amino acids. Looked up from germline, CDR1 is SGHRS and CDR2 is YFSETQ. CDR3 nucleotides: TGCGCCAGCAGCTTGGGACAGGGGACTCAGCCCCAGCATTTT. Translation: CASSLGQGTQPQHF.

At least ten counts were recorded for this clonotype. The V call is TRBV7-9, the J call TRBJ2-7, with D possibly being TRBD2 (6 bases). Trimming pared 0 bases from V and 2 bases from J, leaving 11 bases between. Germline-derived CDR1 and CDR2 are SEHNR and FQNEAQ (reference sequence). This CDR3 is 15 amino acids long. DNA of the CDR3: TGTGCCAGCAGCTTAGCAGGGGACTTAACCTACGAGCAGTACTTC. This codes for CASSLAGDLTYEQYF.

This clonotype was counted many times. The chain combines TRBV7-9 with TRBJ2-7, with a possible D match to TRBD2 (6 bases). Germline V gene sequence: CDR1 SEHNR, CDR2 FQNEAQ (reference sequence). This CDR3 contains 14 residues. V was shortened by 5 bases and J by 3 bases, with 14 bases between the two germline ends. CDR3 amino acids: CASSNSNGGYEQYF. The CDR3 nucleotides read TGTGCCAGCAGCAACTCCAACGGGGGCTACGAGCAGTACTTC.

This clonotype showed up many times. V gene TRBV18 combines with J gene TRBJ1-1; D remains unclear. The CDR3 is 12 amino acids. Trimming shortened V by 1 base and J by 7 bases, and 7 bases separated the two germline ends. The germline V gene has CDR1 KGHSH and CDR2 LQKENI. CDR3 sequence (DNA): TGTGCCAGCTCACCACAGCAAATTGAAGCTTTCTTT. Translated: CASSPQQIEAFF.

This clonotype was counted many times. V is TRBV2 and J is TRBJ2-7; 9 positions agree with TRBD1. Germline V lookup: CDR1 SNHLY, CDR2 FYNNEI. The CDR3 consists of 12 residues. V lost 6 bases and J lost 3; bases outside the gene matches: 0. CDR3 nucleotide sequence: TGTGCCAGCAGGGACAGGGGCTACGAGCAGTACTTC. Translation: CASRDRGYEQYF.

This clonotype has more than one count but fewer than ten. The chain uses TRBV20-1 and TRBJ2-7; perhaps D is TRBD1 or TRBD2 (6 bases each). The V end was cut by 3 bases, the J end by 3 bases, with 18 bases between. Germline values: CDR1 DFQATT, CDR2 SNEGSKA (reference sequence). The CDR3 sequence is 15 residues long. The CDR3 nucleotides are TGCAGTGCTAGGAACAAGGGGGAGGCCCTCTACGAGCAGTACTTC. Its translation: CSARNKGEALYEQYF.

This clonotype was observed at least ten times. The genes are TRBV29-1 and TRBJ1-1, with D unclear. In germline, CDR1 is SQVTM, CDR2 ANQGSEA. CDR3 length: 14 residues. The germline V and J ends were trimmed by 4 bases and 5 bases, with 17 bases remaining between them. CDR3 DNA sequence: TGCAGCGTTGGAGGAGGTCACGTTGGTACTGAAGCTTTCTTT. Translation: CSVGGGHVGTEAFF.

V gene TRBV9 combines with J gene TRBJ2-3; D remains unclear. V gave up 3 bases and J gave up 0 bases, with 5 bases separating them. Germline V gene data show CDR1 as SGDLS and CDR2 as YYNGEE. This CDR3 spans 13 amino acids. The CDR3 nucleotides are TGTGCCAGCAGCGATTTGAGCACAGATACGCAGTATTTT. Amino acids: CASSDLSTDTQYF. Full variable domain (remainder filled in from reference TRBV9 and TRBJ2-3): DSGVTQTPKHLITATGQRVTLRCSPRSGDLSVYWYQQSLDQGLQFLIQYYNGEERAKGNILERFSAQQFPDLHSELNLSSLELGDSALYFCASSDLSTDTQYFGPGTRLTVL.

This clonotype came up many times. The chain links TRBV3-1 to TRBJ2-5; no firm D call. The CDR3 extends over 14 amino acids. Per the germline V gene, CDR1 is LGHDT and CDR2 is YNNKEL (reference sequence). V was pared by 7 bases and J by 4 bases, with 16 bases between. In DNA, the CDR3 is TGTGCCAGCACCTCGCCTACTATGTCAGAGACCCAGTACTTC. Its translation: CASTSPTMSETQYF.

The chain combines TRBV2 with TRBJ2-7; 11 bases agree with TRBD1. CDR3 length: 15 amino acids. Germline CDR1 and CDR2: SNHLY and FYNNEI. The V and J ends lost 7 bases and 1 base, in that order; junction bases with no gene match: 6. DNA of the CDR3: TGTGCCAGCACCTCCGGGACAGGGGGTTCCTACGAGCAGTACTTC. This codes for CASTSGTGGSYEQYF.

The chain couples TRBV6-5 to TRBJ2-1; maybe TRBD2 (5 bases). Per germline, CDR1 MNHEY and CDR2 SVGAGI. V was clipped by 2 bases and J by 4 bases, with 9 bases between them. The CDR3 runs 14 residues. The DNA for the CDR3 is TGTGCCAGCAGTTACGAGGGCAGTTACAATGAGCAGTTCTTC. It specifies CASSYEGSYNEQFF.

The V and J genes are TRBV14 and TRBJ2-5; unclear D gene. The germline V gene encodes CDR1 SGHDN and CDR2 FVKESK. This CDR3 has 15 residues. Trimming took off 0 bases at V and 1 base at J, with 9 bases between the two ends. CDR3 amino acids: CASSQDSTFQETQYF. The CDR3 nucleotides read TGTGCCAGCAGCCAAGATTCGACCTTCCAAGAGACCCAGTACTTC.

CDR3 protein: CSVEGSWREGRWTGELFF. The CDR3 DNA is TGCAGCGTTGAAGGCTCTTGGCGGGAGGGCCGGTGGACCGGGGAGCTGTTTTTT. The V gene is TRBV29-1, the J gene TRBJ2-2; 9 bases are shared with TRBD2. V lost 1 base to trimming and J lost 5 bases; unmatched junction nucleotides: 14. Germline assignment: CDR1 SQVTM and CDR2 ANQGSEA. This CDR3 has 18 residues.

This clonotype was detected a few times. The gene calls are TRBV9 and TRBJ1-1; TRBD1 might be the D (6 bases). The CDR3 runs 12 residues. The germline CDR1 and CDR2 sequences are SGDLS and YYNGEE. Trimming pared 7 bases from V and 12 bases from J, leaving 19 bases between. The CDR3 coding sequence is TGTGCCAGCGGCCTGAGGGGGAAAGGAACTTTCTTT. This translates into CASGLRGKGTFF. Combining the CDR3 with reference TRBV9 and TRBJ1-1 gives the whole variable domain DSGVTQTPKHLITATGQRVTLRCSPRSGDLSVYWYQQSLDQGLQFLIQYYNGEERAKGNILERFSAQQFPDLHSELNLSSLELGDSALYFCASGLRGKGTFFGQGTRLTVV.

The genes are TRBV29-1 and TRBJ2-3; TRBD2 agrees at 9 bases. This CDR3 spans 14 amino acids. The germline gives CDR1 SQVTM, CDR2 ANQGSEA. Trimming took 6 bases from V and 1 from J; bases not matched to a gene: 5. This CDR3 reads CSVELAGGTDTQYF. DNA of the CDR3: TGCAGCGTGGAATTAGCGGGAGGCACAGATACGCAGTATTTT.

This clonotype showed up just a few times. The CDR3 DNA reads as TGTGCCAGCAGCGTATCCGAGACTAGGGGCTCAGAGCAGTTCTTC. Translated: CASSVSETRGSEQFF. The chain carries TRBV9 and TRBJ2-1, with a tentative D call TRBD2 (6 bases). Germline assignment: CDR1 SGDLS and CDR2 YYNGEE. The V end lost 1 base, the J end lost 10 bases, and 18 bases lay between the germline ends. CDR3 length: 15 residues.